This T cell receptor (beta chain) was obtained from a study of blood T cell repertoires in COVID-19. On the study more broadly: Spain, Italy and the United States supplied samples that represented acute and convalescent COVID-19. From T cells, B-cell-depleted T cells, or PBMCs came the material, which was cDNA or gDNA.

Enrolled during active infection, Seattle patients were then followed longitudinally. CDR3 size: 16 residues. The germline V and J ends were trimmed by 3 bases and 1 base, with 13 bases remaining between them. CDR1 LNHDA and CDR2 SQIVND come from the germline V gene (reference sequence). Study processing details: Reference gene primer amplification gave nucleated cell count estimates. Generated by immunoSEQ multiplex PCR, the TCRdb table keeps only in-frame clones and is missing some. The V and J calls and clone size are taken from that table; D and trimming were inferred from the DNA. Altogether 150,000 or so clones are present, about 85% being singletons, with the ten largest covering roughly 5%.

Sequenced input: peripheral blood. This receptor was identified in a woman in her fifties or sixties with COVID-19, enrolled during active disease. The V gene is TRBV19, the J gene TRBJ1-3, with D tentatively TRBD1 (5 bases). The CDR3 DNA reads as TGTGCCAGTAGTATCCAGGGCTCGGGTTCTGGAAACACCATATATTTT. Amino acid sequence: CASSIQGSGSGNTIYF. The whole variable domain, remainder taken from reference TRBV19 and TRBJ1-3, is DGGITQSPKYLFRKEGQNVTLSCEQNLNHDAMYWYRQDPGQGLRLIYYSQIVNDFQKGDIAEGYSVSREKKESFPLTVTSAQKNPTAFYLCASSIQGSGSGNTIYFGEGSWLTVV.